This TCR beta chain was identified in a study of CD8 T cells in ankylosing spondylitis. Note on this clonotype: Its antigen is not identified.

Study outcomes and limitations: Reported data indicate significant enrichment of disease-linked clones within matched ankylosing spondylitis synovial fluid. Among TCR beta sequences, a motif of several highly homologous variants appeared characteristic of ankylosing spondylitis blood. Earlier reports found some motif variants in synovial fluid and blood in reactive arthritis.

TCRdb reanalysed the 5' RACE reads using MiXCR and keeps one entry per CDR3 protein. The sample yields around 540,000 distinct CDR3 sequences, about 12% seen once. This CDR3 has 13 residues. The V end was cut by 0 bases, the J end by 9 bases, with 10 bases between. Germline assignment: CDR1 SGHRS and CDR2 YFSETQ. This rearrangement joins TRBV5-1 to TRBJ2-1; D is perhaps TRBD1 (5 bases). Sequencing was carried out using blood, either unsorted or a sorted T cell fraction (not recorded which). The source of this sequence is a male donor with ankylosing spondylitis. Here the CDR3 DNA reads TGCGCCAGCAGCTTGGCAACCAGGGTTGAGCAGTTCTTC. It codes for CASSLATRVEQFF.